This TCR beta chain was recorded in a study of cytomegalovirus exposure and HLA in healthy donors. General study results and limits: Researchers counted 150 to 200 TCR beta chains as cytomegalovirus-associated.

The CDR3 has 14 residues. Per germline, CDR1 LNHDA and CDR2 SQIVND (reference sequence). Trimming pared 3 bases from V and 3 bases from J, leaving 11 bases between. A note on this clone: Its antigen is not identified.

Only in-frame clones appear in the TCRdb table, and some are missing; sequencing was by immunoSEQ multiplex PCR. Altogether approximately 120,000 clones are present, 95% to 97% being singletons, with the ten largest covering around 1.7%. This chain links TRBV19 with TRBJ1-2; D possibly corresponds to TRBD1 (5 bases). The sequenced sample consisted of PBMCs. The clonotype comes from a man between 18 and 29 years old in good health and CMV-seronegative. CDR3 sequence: CASSIQGTDYGYTF. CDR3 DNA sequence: TGTGCCAGTAGTATCCAGGGAACGGACTATGGCTACACCTTC.